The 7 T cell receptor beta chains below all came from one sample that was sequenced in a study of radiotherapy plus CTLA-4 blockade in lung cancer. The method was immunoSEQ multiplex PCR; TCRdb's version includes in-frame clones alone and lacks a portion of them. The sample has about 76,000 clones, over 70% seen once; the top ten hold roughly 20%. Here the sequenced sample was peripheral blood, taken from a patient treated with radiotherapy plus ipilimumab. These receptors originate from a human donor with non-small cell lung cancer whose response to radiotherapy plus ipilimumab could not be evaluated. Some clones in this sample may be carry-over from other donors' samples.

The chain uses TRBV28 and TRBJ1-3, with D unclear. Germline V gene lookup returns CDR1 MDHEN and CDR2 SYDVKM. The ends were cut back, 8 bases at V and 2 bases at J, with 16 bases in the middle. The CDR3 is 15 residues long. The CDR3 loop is CASLSQPGAGNTIYF. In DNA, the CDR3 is TGTGCCAGCCTCAGTCAGCCCGGGGCTGGAAACACCATATATTTT.

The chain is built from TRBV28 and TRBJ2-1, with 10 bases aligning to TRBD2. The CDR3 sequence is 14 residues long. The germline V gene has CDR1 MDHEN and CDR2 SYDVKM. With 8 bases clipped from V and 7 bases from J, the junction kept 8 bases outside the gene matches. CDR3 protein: CASGSGGGGNEQFF. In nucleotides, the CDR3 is TGTGCCAGCGGGAGCGGGGGGGGCGGAAATGAGCAGTTCTTC.

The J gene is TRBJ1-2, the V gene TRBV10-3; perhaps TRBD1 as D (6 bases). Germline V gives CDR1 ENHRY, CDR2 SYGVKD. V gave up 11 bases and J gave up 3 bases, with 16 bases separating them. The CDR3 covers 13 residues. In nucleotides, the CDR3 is TGTGCCCTTGGCCAGGGGCAAGACTATGGCTACACCTTC. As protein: CALGQGQDYGYTF.

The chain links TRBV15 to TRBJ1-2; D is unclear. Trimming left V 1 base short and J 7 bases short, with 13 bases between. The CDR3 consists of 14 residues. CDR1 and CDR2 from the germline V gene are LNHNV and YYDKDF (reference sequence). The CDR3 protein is CATSRAHLAFGYTF. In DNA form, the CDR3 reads TGTGCCACCAGCAGAGCGCATTTGGCCTTTGGCTACACCTTC.

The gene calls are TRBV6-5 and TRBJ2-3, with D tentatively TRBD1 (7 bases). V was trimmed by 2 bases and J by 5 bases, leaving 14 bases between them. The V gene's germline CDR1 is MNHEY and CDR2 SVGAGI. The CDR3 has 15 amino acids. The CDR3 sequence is CASSYGGTAQDTQYF. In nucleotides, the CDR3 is TGTGCCAGCAGTTACGGAGGGACAGCGCAAGATACGCAGTATTTT.

For the CDR3, the DNA is TGTGCCAGCAGCTTAGAAGGGGGCGGCTTCTATGGCTACACCTTC. Translation gives CASSLEGGGFYGYTF. The chain joins TRBV5-6 to TRBJ1-2; TRBD1 matches 7 bases. Germline-derived CDR1 and CDR2 are SGHDT and YYEEEE. The CDR3 loop spans 15 amino acids. J gave up 4 bases and V 2 bases, and 8 bases lay outside the gene matches.

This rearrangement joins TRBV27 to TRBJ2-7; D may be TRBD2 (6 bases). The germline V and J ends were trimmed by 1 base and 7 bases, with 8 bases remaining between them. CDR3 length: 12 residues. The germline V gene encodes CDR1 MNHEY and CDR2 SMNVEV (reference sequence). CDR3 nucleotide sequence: TGTGCCAGCAGTTTATGGGGGGATGAGCAGTACTTC. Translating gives CASSLWGDEQYF.